A single sample is the source of the 5 T cell receptor beta chains below, sequenced in a study of tumor-infiltrating lymphocytes in oesophageal squamous cell carcinoma (TCRdb year 2016). The library was produced with PCR. Reads for this sample came from an Illumina HiSeq 2000. Clones were called with MiXCR by TCRdb after fastp trimmed the public reads at Q25, and only in-frame beta chains were retained. Each entry merges the rows of one CDR3 protein and shows their most common DNA and genes. The table for this sample lists around 12,000 distinct CDR3 sequences; 52% of them were counted only once. Roughly 28% of the sample goes to the ten largest clones. Sequencing was performed on esophageal tumor tissue. The receptors here all came from a female donor with esophageal squamous cell carcinoma.

This clonotype counts as medium-sized. The chain is built from TRBV6-1 and TRBJ2-7, with 11 bases that match TRBD1. With 6 bases clipped from V and 3 bases from J, the junction kept 10 bases outside the gene matches. From germline, CDR1 is MNHNS and CDR2 SASEGT. There are 16 residues in the CDR3. CDR3 DNA sequence: TGTGCCAGCAGCACCCCAACCGGGACAGGGGGCTACGAGCAGTACTTC. Its translation: CASSTPTGTGGYEQYF.

The V gene is TRBV7-2, the J gene TRBJ1-2; D call uncertain. Trimming took off 5 bases at V and 8 bases at J, with 18 bases between the two ends. The length of the CDR3 is 14 residues. Germline V gene data show CDR1 as SGHTA and CDR2 as FQGNSA. CDR3 sequence (DNA): TGTGCCAGCAGCCCCTATACAATCCTGGGGGGCTACACCTTC. It specifies CASSPYTILGGYTF.

This chain uses TRBV5-1 with TRBJ1-2, with 7 bases fitting TRBD1. The CDR3 consists of 14 residues. V lost 4 bases to trimming and J lost 4 bases; unmatched junction nucleotides: 7. Germline V CDR1 and CDR2: SGHRS, YFSETQ. The CDR3 sequence is CASSLGQSAYGYTF. The CDR3, as DNA: TGCGCCAGCAGCCTGGGACAGAGTGCCTATGGCTACACCTTC.

The genes are TRBV10-3 and TRBJ2-1; D gene uncertain. Per the germline V gene, CDR1 is ENHRY and CDR2 is SYGVKD. The CDR3 spans 13 residues. V gave up 4 bases and J gave up 0 bases, with 4 bases separating them. In DNA, the CDR3 is TGTGCCATCAGTGTTCGCTCCTACAATGAGCAGTTCTTC. It encodes CAISVRSYNEQFF.

The chain links TRBV12-3 or TRBV12-4 to TRBJ2-3; D is unresolved. The DNA matches TRBJ2-7 better at its end, which makes the J call doubtful. The CDR3 consists of 13 residues. CDR3 residues: CASSVAAAAKQYF. In nucleotides, the CDR3 is TGTGCCAGCAGCGTAGCCGCCGCGGCTAAGCAGTACTTC.